This TCR beta chain derives from a study of graft-versus-host responses after intestinal transplantation. Study at large: Induction with anti-thymocyte globulin, then tacrolimus and steroids for roughly 3 years, was given to all recipients.

The method was immunoSEQ multiplex PCR; TCRdb's version includes in-frame clones alone and lacks a portion of them. The sample lists some 90,000 clones, 90% to 95% occurring once. Whole-study findings and limits: GvH clones turned up in recipient marrow; some had shown up first in ileum or blood.

Regarding this clone: Its cognate antigen is unknown.

The receptor was isolated from a human donor who received an intestinal transplant. The sample consisted of unstimulated CD8+ T cells sorted from spleen or lymph node cells, taken before intestinal transplant.

The CDR3, as DNA: TGTGCCAGCAGCCCAAACAGGGGAATCGGCTACACCTTC. Translated, it gives CASSPNRGIGYTF. This rearrangement joins TRBV6-5 to TRBJ1-2; 7 bases are a match to TRBD1. The V segment lost 6 bases and the J segment 8 bases; nucleotides outside the gene matches: 9. Germline V lookup: CDR1 MNHEY, CDR2 SVGAGI. The CDR3 loop spans 13 amino acids.